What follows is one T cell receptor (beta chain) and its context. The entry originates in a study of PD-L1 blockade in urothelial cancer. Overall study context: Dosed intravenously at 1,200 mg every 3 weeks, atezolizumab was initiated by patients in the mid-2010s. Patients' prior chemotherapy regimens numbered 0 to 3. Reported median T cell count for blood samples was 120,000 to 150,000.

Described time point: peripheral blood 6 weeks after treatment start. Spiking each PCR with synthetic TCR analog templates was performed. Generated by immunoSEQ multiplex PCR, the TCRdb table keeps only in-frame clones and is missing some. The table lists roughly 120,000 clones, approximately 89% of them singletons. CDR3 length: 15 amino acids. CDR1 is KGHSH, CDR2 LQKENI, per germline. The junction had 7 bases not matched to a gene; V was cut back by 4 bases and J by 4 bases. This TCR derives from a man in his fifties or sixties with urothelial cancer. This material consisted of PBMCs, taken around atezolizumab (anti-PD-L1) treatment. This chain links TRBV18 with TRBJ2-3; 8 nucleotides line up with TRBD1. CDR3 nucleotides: TGTGCCAGCTCACTTTCGACAGGGGCGGCAGATACGCAGTATTTT. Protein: CASSLSTGAADTQYF.